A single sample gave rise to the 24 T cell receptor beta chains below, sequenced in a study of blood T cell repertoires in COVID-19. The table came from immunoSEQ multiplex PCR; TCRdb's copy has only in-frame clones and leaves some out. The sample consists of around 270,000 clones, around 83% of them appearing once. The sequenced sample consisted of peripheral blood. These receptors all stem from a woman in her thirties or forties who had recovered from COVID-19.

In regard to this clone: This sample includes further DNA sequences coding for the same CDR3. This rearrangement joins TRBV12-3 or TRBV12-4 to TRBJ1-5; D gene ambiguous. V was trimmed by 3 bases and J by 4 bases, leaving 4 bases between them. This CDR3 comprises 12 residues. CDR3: CASSLRNQPQHF. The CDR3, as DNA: TGTGCCAGCAGTTTGCGGAATCAGCCCCAGCATTTT.

The DNA of the CDR3 is TGTGCCAGCAGCTTGGGGACAGGGGGCCAAGAGACCCAGTACTTC. It translates to CASSLGTGGQETQYF. The rearrangement joins TRBV5-8 to TRBJ2-5; TRBD1 aligns across 10 bases. The CDR3 has 15 residues. V dropped 0 bases and J dropped 1; count of bases not matched to a gene: 0. CDR1 SGHTS and CDR2 YDEGEE come from the germline V gene.

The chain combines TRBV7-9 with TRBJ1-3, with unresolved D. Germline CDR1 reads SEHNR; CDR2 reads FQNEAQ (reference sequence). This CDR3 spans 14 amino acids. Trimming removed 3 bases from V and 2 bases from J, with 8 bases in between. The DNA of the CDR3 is TGTGCCAGCAGCTTGGCATCGACTGGAAACACCATATATTTT. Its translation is CASSLASTGNTIYF.

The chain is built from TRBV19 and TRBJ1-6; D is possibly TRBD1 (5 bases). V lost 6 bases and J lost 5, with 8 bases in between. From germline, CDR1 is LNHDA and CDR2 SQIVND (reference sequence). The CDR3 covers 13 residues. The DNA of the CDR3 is TGTGCCAGTAGAGGACAAAATAATTCACCCCTCCACTTT. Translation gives CASRGQNNSPLHF. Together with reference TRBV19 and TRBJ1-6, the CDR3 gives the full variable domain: DGGITQSPKYLFRKEGQNVTLSCEQNLNHDAMYWYRQDPGQGLRLIYYSQIVNDFQKGDIAEGYSVSREKKESFPLTVTSAQKNPTAFYLCASRGQNNSPLHFGNGTRLTVT.

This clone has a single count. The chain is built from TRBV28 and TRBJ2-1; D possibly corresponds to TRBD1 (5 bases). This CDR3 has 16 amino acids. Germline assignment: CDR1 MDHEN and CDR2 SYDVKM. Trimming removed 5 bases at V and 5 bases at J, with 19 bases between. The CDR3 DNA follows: TGTGCCAGCAGTGCTACGGACAAAAGGGTGGACAATGAGCAGTTCTTC. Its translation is CASSATDKRVDNEQFF.

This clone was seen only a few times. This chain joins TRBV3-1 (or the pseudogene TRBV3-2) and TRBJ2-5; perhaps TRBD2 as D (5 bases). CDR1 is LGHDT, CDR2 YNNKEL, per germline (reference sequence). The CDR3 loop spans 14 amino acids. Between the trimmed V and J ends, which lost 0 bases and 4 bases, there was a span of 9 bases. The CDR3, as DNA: TGTGCCAGCAGCCAAGACGCCCGGGGAGAGACCCAGTACTTC. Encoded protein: CASSQDARGETQYF.

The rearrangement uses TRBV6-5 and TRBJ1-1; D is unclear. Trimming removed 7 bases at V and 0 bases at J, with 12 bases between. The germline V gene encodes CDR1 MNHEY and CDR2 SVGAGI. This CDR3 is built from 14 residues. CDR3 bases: TGTGCCAGCATAGCGGTGGGGATGAACACTGAAGCTTTCTTT. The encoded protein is CASIAVGMNTEAFF.

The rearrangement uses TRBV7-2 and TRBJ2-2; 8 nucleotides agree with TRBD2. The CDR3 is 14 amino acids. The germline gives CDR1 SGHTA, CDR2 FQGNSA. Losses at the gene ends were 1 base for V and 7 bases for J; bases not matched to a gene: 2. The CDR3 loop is CASSLERGFGELFF. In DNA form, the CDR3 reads TGTGCCAGCAGCTTAGAGCGGGGGTTCGGGGAGCTGTTTTTT. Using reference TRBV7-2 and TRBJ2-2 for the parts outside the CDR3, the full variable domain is GAGVSQSPSNKVTEKGKDVELRCDPISGHTALYWYRQSLGQGLEFLIYFQGNSAPDKSGLPSDRFSAERTGGSVSTLTIQRTQQEDSAVYLCASSLERGFGELFFGEGSRLTVL.

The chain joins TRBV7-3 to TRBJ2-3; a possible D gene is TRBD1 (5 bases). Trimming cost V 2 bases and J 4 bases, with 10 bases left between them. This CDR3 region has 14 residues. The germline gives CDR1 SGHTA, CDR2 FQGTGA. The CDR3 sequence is CASSLGREADTQYF. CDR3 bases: TGTGCCAGCAGCTTAGGCAGGGAAGCAGATACGCAGTATTTT.

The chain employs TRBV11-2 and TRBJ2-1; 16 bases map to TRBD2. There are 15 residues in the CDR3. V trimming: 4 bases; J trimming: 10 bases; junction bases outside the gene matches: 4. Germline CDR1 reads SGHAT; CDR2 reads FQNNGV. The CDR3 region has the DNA TGTGCCAGCAGCTCGGGACTAGCGGGGGGGTACGAGCAGTTCTTC. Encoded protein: CASSSGLAGGYEQFF.

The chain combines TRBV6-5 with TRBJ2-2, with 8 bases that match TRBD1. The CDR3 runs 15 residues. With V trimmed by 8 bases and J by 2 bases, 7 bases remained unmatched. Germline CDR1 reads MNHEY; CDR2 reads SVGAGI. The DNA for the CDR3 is TGTGCCAGCCAGGACAGGGAAATAAACACCGGGGAGCTGTTTTTT. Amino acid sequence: CASQDREINTGELFF.

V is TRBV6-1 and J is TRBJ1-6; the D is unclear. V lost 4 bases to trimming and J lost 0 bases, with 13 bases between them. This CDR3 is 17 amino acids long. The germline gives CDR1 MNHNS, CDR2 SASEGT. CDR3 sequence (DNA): TGTGCCAGCAGTGGCCCGGACGGGAGCTCCTATAATTCACCCCTCCACTTT. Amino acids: CASSGPDGSSYNSPLHF.

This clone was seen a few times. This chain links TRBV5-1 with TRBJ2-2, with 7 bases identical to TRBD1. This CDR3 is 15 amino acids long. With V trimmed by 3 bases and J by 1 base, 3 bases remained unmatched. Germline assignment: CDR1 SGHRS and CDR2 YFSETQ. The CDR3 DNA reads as TGCGCCAGCAGCTCCCGGACAGGGAACACCGGGGAGCTGTTTTTT. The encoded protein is CASSSRTGNTGELFF.

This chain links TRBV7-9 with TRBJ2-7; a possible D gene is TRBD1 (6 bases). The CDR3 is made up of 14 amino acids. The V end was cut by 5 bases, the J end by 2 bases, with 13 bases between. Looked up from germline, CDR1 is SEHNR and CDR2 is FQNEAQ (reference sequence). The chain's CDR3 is CASSPTGLAYEQYF. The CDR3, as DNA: TGTGCCAGCAGCCCAACAGGGTTGGCCTACGAGCAGTACTTC.

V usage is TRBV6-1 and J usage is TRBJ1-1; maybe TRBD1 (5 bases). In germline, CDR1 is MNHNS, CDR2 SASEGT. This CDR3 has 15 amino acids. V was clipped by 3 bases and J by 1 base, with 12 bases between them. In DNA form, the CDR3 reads TGTGCCAGCAGTGATTGGGGCACTGAGAACACTGAAGCTTTCTTT. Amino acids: CASSDWGTENTEAFF.

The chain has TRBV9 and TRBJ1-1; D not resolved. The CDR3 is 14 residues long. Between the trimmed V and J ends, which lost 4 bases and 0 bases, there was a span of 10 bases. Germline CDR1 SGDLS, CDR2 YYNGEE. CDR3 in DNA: TGTGCCAGCAGCCCACTGCGCCTGAACACTGAAGCTTTCTTT. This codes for CASSPLRLNTEAFF.

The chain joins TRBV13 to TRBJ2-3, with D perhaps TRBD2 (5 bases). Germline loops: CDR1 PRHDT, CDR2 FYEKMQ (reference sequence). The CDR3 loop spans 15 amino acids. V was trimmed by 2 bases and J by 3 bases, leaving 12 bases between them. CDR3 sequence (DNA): TGTGCCAGCAGCTTATCACGGGGAAGGACAGATACGCAGTATTTT. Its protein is CASSLSRGRTDTQYF.

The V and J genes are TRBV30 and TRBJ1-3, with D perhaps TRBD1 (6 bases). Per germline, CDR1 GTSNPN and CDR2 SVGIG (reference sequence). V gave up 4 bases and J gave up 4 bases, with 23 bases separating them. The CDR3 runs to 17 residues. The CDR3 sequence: CAWTVGGGRTFGNTIYF. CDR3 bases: TGTGCCTGGACCGTCGGTGGGGGCAGGACATTCGGAAACACCATATATTTT.

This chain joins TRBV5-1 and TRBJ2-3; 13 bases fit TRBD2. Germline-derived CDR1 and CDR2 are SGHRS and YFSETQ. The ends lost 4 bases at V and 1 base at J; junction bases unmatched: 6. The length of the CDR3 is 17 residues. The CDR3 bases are TGCGCCAGCAGCCCCTCAGGACTAGCGGGGGGCACAGATACGCAGTATTTT. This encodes CASSPSGLAGGTDTQYF.

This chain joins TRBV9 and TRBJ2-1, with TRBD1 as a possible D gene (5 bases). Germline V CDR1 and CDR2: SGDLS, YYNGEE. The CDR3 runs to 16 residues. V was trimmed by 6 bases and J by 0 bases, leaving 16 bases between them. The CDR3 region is CASNTGRRSSYNEQFF. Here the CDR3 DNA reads TGTGCCAGCAACACAGGCAGACGGAGCTCCTACAATGAGCAGTTCTTC.

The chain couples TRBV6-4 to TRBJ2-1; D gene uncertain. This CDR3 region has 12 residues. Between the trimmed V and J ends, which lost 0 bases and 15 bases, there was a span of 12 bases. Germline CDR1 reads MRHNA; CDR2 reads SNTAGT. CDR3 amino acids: CASSDSHGGAFF. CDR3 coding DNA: TGTGCCAGCAGTGACTCACACGGCGGAGCGTTCTTC.

In DNA, the CDR3 is TGTGCCAGCACCATCGGGACAGGGGACCAGCCCCAGCATTTT. Translating gives CASTIGTGDQPQHF. The V gene is TRBV7-9, the J gene TRBJ1-5, with 10 bases lining up with TRBD1. This CDR3 spans 14 amino acids. V gave up 7 bases and J gave up 7 bases; unmatched junction bases: 7. Germline V CDR1 and CDR2: SEHNR, FQNEAQ (reference sequence).

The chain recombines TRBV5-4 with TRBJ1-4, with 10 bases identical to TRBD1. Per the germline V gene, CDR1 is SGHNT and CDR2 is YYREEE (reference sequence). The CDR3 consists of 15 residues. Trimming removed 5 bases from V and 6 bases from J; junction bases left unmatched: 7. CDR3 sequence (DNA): TGTGCCAGCAGAAAGACAGGGGGCGCGGATGAAAAACTGTTTTTT. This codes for CASRKTGGADEKLFF.

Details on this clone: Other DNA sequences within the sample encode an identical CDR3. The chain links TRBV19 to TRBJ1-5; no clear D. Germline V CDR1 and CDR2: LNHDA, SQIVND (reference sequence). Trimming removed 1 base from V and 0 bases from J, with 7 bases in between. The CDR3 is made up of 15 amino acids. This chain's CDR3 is CASSIGTVSNQPQHF. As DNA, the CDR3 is TGTGCCAGTAGTATAGGTACAGTTAGCAATCAGCCCCAGCATTTT.